This T cell receptor beta chain stems from a study of blood T cell repertoires in COVID-19. Some clones are missing from TCRdb's copy, which holds only in-frame ones; the method was immunoSEQ multiplex PCR. The sample consists of some 280,000 clones, around four fifths of them appearing once. This CDR3 is 14 amino acids long. With V trimmed by 5 bases and J by 6 bases, 7 bases remained unmatched. Germline CDR1 and CDR2: KGHSH and LQKENI. The gene calls are TRBV18 and TRBJ1-2; 9 bases are a match to TRBD1. The source of this sequence is a woman aged 45-65 years with active or convalescent COVID-19. The sequenced material came from peripheral blood. The CDR3 DNA sequence: TGTGCCAGCTCAAGGGACAGGGACGGTAATGGCTACACCTTC. This encodes CASSRDRDGNGYTF.